A single sample is the source of the 15 T cell receptor beta chains below, sequenced in a study of cytomegalovirus exposure and HLA in healthy donors. PCR primers comprised 60 Vbeta and 13 Jbeta primers. Only in-frame clones appear in the TCRdb table, and some are missing; sequencing was by immunoSEQ multiplex PCR. The sample has 130,000 or so clones; 65% to 75% are singletons. The sample consisted of PBMCs. The receptors derive from a middle-aged man in good health and CMV-seropositive.

The J gene is TRBJ2-1, the V gene TRBV20-1; weak D call: TRBD2 (5 bases). Between the trimmed V and J ends, which lost 7 bases and 8 bases, there was a span of 9 bases. The CDR3 spans 10 residues. CDR1 and CDR2 (germline): DFQATT, SNEGSKA (reference sequence). The CDR3 DNA reads as TGCAGTGGAGCGAGGGATGAGCAGTTCTTC. The encoded protein is CSGARDEQFF.

This clone is a singleton in its sample. The V call is TRBV6-1, the J call TRBJ1-3; a weak D match, TRBD1 (6 bases). Germline V gene data show CDR1 as MNHNS and CDR2 as SASEGT. V lost 3 bases and J lost 4, with 25 bases in between. The CDR3 loop spans 19 amino acids. CDR3 sequence: CASSDSRGGTSREGNTIYF. In DNA, the CDR3 is TGTGCCAGCAGTGACAGCCGGGGGGGGACATCTCGAGAGGGAAACACCATATATTTT.

This rearrangement joins TRBV5-1 to TRBJ2-7; 8 bases are a match to TRBD2. The germline V gene encodes CDR1 SGHRS and CDR2 YFSETQ. CDR3 length: 14 residues. V dropped 2 bases and J dropped 3; count of bases not matched to a gene: 4. This chain's CDR3 is CASSLIAGFYEQYF. DNA for the CDR3: TGCGCCAGCAGCTTAATAGCGGGGTTCTACGAGCAGTACTTC. Complete variable domain (other parts from reference TRBV5-1 and TRBJ2-7): KAGVTQTPRYLIKTRGQQVTLSCSPISGHRSVSWYQQTPGQGLQFLFEYFSETQRNKGNFPGRFSGRQFSNSRSEMNVSTLELGDSALYLCASSLIAGFYEQYFGPGTRLTVT.

This clone was picked up a small number of times. The gene calls are TRBV28 and TRBJ2-7, with 9 bases identical to TRBD1. The CDR3 totals 13 residues. Germline V gene data show CDR1 as MDHEN and CDR2 as SYDVKM. J lost 7 bases, V lost 5 bases, and 6 bases had no gene match. The CDR3 bases are TGTGCCAGCAGTCTACAGGGGGCCCCAGAGCAGTACTTC. Its translation is CASSLQGAPEQYF.

CDR3 in amino acids: CATSRDGAGEVEQYF. CDR3 DNA sequence: TGTGCCACCAGCAGAGACGGAGCGGGAGAGGTAGAGCAGTACTTC. This rearrangement joins TRBV15 to TRBJ2-7; 8 bases are shared with TRBD2. Germline CDR1 LNHNV, CDR2 YYDKDF (reference sequence). The junction had 8 bases not matched to a gene; V was cut back by 0 bases and J by 7 bases. The CDR3 covers 15 residues.

The chain links TRBV30 to TRBJ2-3; possibly TRBD1 for D (5 bases). The V gene's germline CDR1 is GTSNPN and CDR2 SVGIG (reference sequence). CDR3 size: 18 residues. V was trimmed by 2 bases and J by 3 bases, leaving 24 bases between them. The chain's CDR3 is CAWSRRIQGRFVTDTQYF. CDR3 nucleotides: TGTGCCTGGAGTCGTCGAATCCAGGGCCGGTTCGTAACAGATACGCAGTATTTT.

This clone was counted between two and nine times. Other DNA sequences in the sample encode the same CDR3. The rearrangement uses TRBV5-1 and TRBJ1-2, with TRBD1 identical over 12 bases. V dropped 4 bases and J dropped 4; count of bases not matched to a gene: 2. CDR1 is SGHRS and CDR2 is YFSETQ in the germline V gene. CDR3 length: 14 residues. In DNA, the CDR3 is TGCGCCAGCAGCCCGGGACAGGGGGCCTATGGCTACACCTTC. Translation: CASSPGQGAYGYTF.

The chain recombines TRBV5-1 with TRBJ2-7; 9 positions match TRBD2. Germline V gives CDR1 SGHRS, CDR2 YFSETQ. V shed 1 base and J 4 bases; nucleotides not matched to a gene: 9. This CDR3 spans 16 amino acids. Written as DNA, the CDR3 is TGCGCCAGCAGCTTGACCGTTAGCGGGAGTTCTTACGAGCAGTACTTC. It codes for CASSLTVSGSSYEQYF. The entire variable domain, with the rest obtained from reference TRBV5-1 and TRBJ2-7, is as follows: KAGVTQTPRYLIKTRGQQVTLSCSPISGHRSVSWYQQTPGQGLQFLFEYFSETQRNKGNFPGRFSGRQFSNSRSEMNVSTLELGDSALYLCASSLTVSGSSYEQYFGPGTRLTVT.

This chain joins TRBV11-3 and TRBJ2-3, with D perhaps TRBD1 (6 bases). Trimming shortened V by 5 bases and J by 2 bases, and 11 bases separated the two germline ends. Germline V gene sequence: CDR1 SGHNT, CDR2 YENEEA. The CDR3 consists of 14 residues. CDR3 coding DNA: TGTGCCAGCAGCCTGGGACATTCCACAGATACGCAGTATTTT. Translated: CASSLGHSTDTQYF.

The chain uses TRBV5-6 and TRBJ2-7; a possible D gene is TRBD2 (6 bases). CDR3 length equals 14 residues. V shed 0 bases and J shed 7 bases, with 14 bases lying between them. CDR1 and CDR2 from the germline V gene are SGHDT and YYEEEE. The CDR3 is CASSLAGSRGEQYF. DNA for the CDR3: TGTGCCAGCAGCTTGGCGGGATCTCGGGGGGAGCAGTACTTC.

The V gene is TRBV19, the J gene TRBJ2-2; D is perhaps TRBD2 (6 bases). Germline CDR1 and CDR2: LNHDA and SQIVND (reference sequence). V was cut by 6 bases and J by 0 bases, with 17 bases left in between. The CDR3 has 17 residues. CDR3 in DNA: TGTGCCAGTAGAAACCTACCAGCGGGCGCGAACACCGGGGAGCTGTTTTTT. Amino acid sequence: CASRNLPAGANTGELFF.

Worth noting for this clone: One end of the junction does not line up with germline, which may come from a read error. The gene calls are TRBV4-1 and TRBJ2-7, with TRBD1 matching over 9 bases. Per the germline V gene, CDR1 is MGHRA and CDR2 is YSYEKL. The CDR3 length is 17 residues. The CDR3 spells CASSQSNRGRGSYGQYF. The CDR3 DNA reads TGCGCCAGCAGCCAATCCAACAGGGGGCGCGGGTCCTACGGGCAGTACTTC.

This chain links TRBV4-1 with TRBJ1-5; the D gene is possibly TRBD1 (6 bases). V lost 0 bases and J 0 bases, leaving 15 bases between the germline ends. This CDR3 has 18 residues. Germline loops: CDR1 MGHRA, CDR2 YSYEKL. CDR3 bases: TGCGCCAGCAGCCAAGACGCCGGACAGCCTTATAGCAATCAGCCCCAGCATTTT. Protein sequence: CASSQDAGQPYSNQPQHF.

This chain connects TRBV18 to TRBJ2-3; possible D gene TRBD2, 6 bases. Per germline, CDR1 KGHSH and CDR2 LQKENI. V was pared by 3 bases and J by 4 bases, with 20 bases between. The CDR3 loop spans 17 amino acids. The CDR3 nucleotides are TGTGCCAGCTCACCCTTTATGGACGGGAGTGGCTCAGATACGCAGTATTTT. It translates to CASSPFMDGSGSDTQYF.

The chain is built from TRBV30 and TRBJ2-2; 7 bases map to TRBD2. The germline V gene encodes CDR1 GTSNPN and CDR2 SVGIG (reference sequence). CDR3 length equals 14 residues. J was trimmed by 4 bases and V by 0 bases; bases with no gene match: 2. The CDR3 DNA reads as TGTGCCTGGAGTGTTATAGCGGGCACCGGGGAGCTGTTTTTT. Its translation: CAWSVIAGTGELFF.